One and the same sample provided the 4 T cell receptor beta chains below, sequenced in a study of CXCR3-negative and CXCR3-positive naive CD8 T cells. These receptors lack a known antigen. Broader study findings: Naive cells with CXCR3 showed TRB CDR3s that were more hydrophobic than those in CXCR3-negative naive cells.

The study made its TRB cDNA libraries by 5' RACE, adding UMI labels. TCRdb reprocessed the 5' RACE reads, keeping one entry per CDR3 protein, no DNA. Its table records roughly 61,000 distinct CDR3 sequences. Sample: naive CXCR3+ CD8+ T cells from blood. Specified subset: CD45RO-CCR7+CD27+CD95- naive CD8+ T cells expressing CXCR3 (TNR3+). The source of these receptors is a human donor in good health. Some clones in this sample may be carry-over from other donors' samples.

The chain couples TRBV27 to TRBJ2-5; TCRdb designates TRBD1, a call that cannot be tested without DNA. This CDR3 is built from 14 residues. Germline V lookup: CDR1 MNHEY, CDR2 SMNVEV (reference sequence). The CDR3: CASASSSPQETQYF.

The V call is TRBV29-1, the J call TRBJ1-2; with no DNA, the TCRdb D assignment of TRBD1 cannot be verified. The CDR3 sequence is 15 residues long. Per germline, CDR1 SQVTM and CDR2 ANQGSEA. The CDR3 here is CSAVGGQVENYGYTF.

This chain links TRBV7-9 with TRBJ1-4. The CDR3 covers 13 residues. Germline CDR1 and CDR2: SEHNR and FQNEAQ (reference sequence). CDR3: CASSKDQHEKLFF.

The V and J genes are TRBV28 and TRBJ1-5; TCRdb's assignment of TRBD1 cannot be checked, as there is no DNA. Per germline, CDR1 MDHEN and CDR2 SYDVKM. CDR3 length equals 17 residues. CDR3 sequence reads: CASSGGGAGTQDQPQHF. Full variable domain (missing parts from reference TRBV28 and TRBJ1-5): DVKVTQSSRYLVKRTGEKVFLECVQDMDHENMFWYRQDPGLGLRLIYFSYDVKMKEKGDIPEGYSVSREKKERFSLILESASTNQTSMYLCASSGGGAGTQDQPQHFGDGTRLSIL.